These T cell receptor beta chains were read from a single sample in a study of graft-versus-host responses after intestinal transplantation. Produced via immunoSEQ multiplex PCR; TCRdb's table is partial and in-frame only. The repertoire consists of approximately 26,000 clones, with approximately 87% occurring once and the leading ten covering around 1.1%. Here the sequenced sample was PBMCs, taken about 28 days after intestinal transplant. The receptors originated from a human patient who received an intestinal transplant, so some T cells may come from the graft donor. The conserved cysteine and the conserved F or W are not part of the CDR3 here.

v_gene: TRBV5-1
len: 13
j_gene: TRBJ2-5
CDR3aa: ASSLDGGASETQY

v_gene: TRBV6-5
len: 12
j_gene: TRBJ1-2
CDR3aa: ASSEGQFNYGYT

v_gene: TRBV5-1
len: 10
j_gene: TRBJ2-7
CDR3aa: ASRDWAREQY

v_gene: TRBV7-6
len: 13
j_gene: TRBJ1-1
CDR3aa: ASSLARDFHAEAF

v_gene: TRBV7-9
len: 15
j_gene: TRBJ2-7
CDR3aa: ASSPPLQGWWAYEQY

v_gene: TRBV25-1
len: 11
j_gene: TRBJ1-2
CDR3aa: ASSARDSYGYT

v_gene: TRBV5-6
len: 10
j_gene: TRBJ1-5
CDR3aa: ATMPCCQPQH

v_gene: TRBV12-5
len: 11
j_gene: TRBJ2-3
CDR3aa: ASGLVPGYTQY

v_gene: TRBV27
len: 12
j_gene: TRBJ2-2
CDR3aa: ASRAQGRPGELF

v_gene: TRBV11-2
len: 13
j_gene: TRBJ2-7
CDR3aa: ASSLEGLAAYEQY

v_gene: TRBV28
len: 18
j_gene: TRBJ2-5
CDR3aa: ASSLLSVGRVIGDQETQY

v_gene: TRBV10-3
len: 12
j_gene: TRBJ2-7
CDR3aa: AISEETSAYEQY

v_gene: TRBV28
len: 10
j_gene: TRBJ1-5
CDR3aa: ASISGNQPQH

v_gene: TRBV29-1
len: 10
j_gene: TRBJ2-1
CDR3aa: SVAGLRNEQF

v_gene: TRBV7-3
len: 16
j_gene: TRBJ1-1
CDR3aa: ASSLTELKVSMNTEAF

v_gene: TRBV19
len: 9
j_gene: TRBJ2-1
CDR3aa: ASSRGEEQF

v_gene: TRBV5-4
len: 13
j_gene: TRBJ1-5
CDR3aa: ASSLAGHSNQPQH

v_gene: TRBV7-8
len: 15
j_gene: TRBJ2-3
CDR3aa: ASSLDPSGFDTDTQY

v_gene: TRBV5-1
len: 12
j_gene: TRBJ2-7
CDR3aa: ASGASARGYEQY

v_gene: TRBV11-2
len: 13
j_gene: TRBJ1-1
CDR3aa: ASSSRQGMNTEAF

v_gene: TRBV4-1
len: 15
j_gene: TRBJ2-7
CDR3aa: ASSQEGAGGYSYEQY

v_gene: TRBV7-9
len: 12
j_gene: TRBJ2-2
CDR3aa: ASGTEGLGGELF

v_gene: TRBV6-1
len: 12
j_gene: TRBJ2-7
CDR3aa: ASSEDRGFYEQY

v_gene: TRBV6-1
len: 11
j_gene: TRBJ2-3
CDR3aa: ASSVDSTDTQY

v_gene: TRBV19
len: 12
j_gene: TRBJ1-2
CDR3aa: ASSWTGSNYGYT